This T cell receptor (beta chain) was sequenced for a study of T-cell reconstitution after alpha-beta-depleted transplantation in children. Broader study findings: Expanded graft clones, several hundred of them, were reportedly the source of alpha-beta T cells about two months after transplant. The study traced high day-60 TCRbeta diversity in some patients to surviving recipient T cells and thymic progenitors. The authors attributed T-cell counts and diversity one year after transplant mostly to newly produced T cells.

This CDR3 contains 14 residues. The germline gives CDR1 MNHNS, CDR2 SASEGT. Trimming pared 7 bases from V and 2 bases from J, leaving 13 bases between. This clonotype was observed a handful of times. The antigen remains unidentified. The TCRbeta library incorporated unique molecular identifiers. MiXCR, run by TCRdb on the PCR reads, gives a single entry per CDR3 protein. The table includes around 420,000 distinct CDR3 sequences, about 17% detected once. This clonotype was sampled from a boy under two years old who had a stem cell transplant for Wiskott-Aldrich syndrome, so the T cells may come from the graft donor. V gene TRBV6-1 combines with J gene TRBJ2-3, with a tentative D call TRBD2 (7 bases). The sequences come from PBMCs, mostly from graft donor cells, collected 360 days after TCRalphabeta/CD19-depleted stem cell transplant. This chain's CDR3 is CASKGDYLTDTQYF. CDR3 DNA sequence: TGTGCCAGCAAGGGGGACTACCTCACAGATACGCAGTATTTT.